A single sample gave rise to the 30 T cell receptor beta chains below, sequenced in a study of T cells in Graves' hyperthyroidism and ophthalmopathy. Amplification targeted TCR beta CDR3 regions from RNA transcripts. The HTBI primer set served for first-round RT-PCR of the TCR CDR3. MiXCR was run by TCRdb on the multiplex PCR reads, yielding one entry per CDR3 protein. The sample has about 290,000 distinct CDR3 sequences, roughly 15% seen once. Sequencing was carried out using blood. These receptors were obtained from a woman aged 40 to 50 with Graves' hyperthyroidism.

The chain has TRBV4-1 and TRBJ2-3; a weak D match, TRBD2 (5 bases). CDR3 length equals 14 residues. Trimming removed 1 base from V and 4 bases from J, with 9 bases in between. Germline loops: CDR1 MGHRA, CDR2 YSYEKL. CDR3 DNA sequence: TGCGCCAGCAGCCAAGTTGCGGGCCCAGATACGCAGTATTTT. As protein: CASSQVAGPDTQYF.

This clonotype was observed at least ten times. This chain joins TRBV2 and TRBJ1-5, with 7 bases lining up with TRBD1. CDR1 SNHLY and CDR2 FYNNEI come from the germline V gene. The CDR3 extends over 14 amino acids. The ends lost 6 bases at V and 12 bases at J; junction bases unmatched: 14. The CDR3 coding sequence is TGTGCCAGCAGACCCGGGACAGTCCAATCTCGCCAGCATTTT. Translation gives CASRPGTVQSRQHF. The full variable domain, its missing parts supplied by reference TRBV2 and TRBJ1-5, is EPEVTQTPSHQVTQMGQEVILRCVPISNHLYFYWYRQILGQKVEFLVSFYNNEISEKSEIFDDQFSVERPDGSNFTLKIRSTKLEDSAMYFCASRPGTVQSRQHFGDGTRLSIL.

V usage is TRBV7-6 and J usage is TRBJ1-1, with 7 nucleotides matching TRBD1. Germline CDR1 reads SGHVS; CDR2 reads FNYEAQ. This CDR3 is built from 18 residues. V lost 1 base and J lost 0; bases outside the gene matches: 11. CDR3 in amino acids: CASSLEAPGGPMNTEAFF. CDR3 sequence (DNA): TGTGCCAGCAGCTTAGAAGCTCCAGGGGGACCAATGAACACTGAAGCTTTCTTT.

Many counts were recorded for this clonotype. The chain carries TRBV3-1 and TRBJ1-6, with D possibly TRBD1 on 5 matching bases. The germline V gene has CDR1 LGHDT and CDR2 YNNKEL (reference sequence). The V end was cut by 5 bases, the J end by 7 bases, with 9 bases between. This CDR3 has 13 amino acids. CDR3 in amino acids: CASSGHRNSPLHF. In DNA, the CDR3 is TGTGCCAGCAGCGGACACAGAAATTCACCCCTCCACTTT.

This sequence joins TRBV5-4 and TRBJ1-2, with 7 positions matching TRBD1. Trimming took 4 bases from V and 1 from J; bases not matched to a gene: 7. Germline CDR1 SGHNT, CDR2 YYREEE (reference sequence). This CDR3 is built from 15 residues. CDR3 coding DNA: TGTGCCAGCAGCCCAGGGGGTAACTTTAACTATGGCTACACCTTC. Encoded protein: CASSPGGNFNYGYTF.

This clonotype occurred many times. The chain couples TRBV27 to TRBJ2-5; 7 bases are a match to TRBD2. The CDR3 length is 16 residues. The germline gives CDR1 MNHEY, CDR2 SMNVEV (reference sequence). V shed 6 bases and J 6 bases; nucleotides not matched to a gene: 16. CDR3 DNA: TGTGCCAGCAGCTTCACCCCTAGCGGCGCAAGAAAGACCCAGTACTTC. As protein: CASSFTPSGARKTQYF.

At least ten counts were recorded for this clonotype. V usage is TRBV13 and J usage is TRBJ2-1; 9 nucleotides align to TRBD1. V shed 4 bases and J 4 bases; nucleotides not matched to a gene: 5. Germline CDR1 PRHDT, CDR2 FYEKMQ (reference sequence). The CDR3 runs to 15 residues. The CDR3 reads CASSSQGARYNEQFF. For the CDR3, the DNA is TGTGCCAGCAGCTCACAGGGGGCGAGGTACAATGAGCAGTTCTTC.

This chain links TRBV12-3 or TRBV12-4 with TRBJ1-2; 10 bases are shared with TRBD1. This CDR3 is built from 16 residues. The CDR3 DNA reads TGTGCAGGCAGTTTCACTCCGACAGGGGGCTCCTATGGCTACACCTTC. Protein: CAGSFTPTGGSYGYTF.

In its sample, this clonotype was seen many times. CDR3 amino acids: CASKKPGPPYGYTF. The CDR3 coding sequence is TGTGCCAGCAAAAAACCCGGGCCACCCTATGGCTACACCTTC. The J gene is TRBJ1-2, the V gene TRBV28; no clear D gene. This CDR3 has 14 amino acids. CDR1 MDHEN and CDR2 SYDVKM come from the germline V gene. V lost 7 bases, J lost 4 bases, and 16 bases lay in between.

This chain uses TRBV30 with TRBJ2-7; D possibly matches TRBD1 or TRBD2 (5 bases each). The CDR3 runs to 13 residues. V was pared by 0 bases and J by 6 bases, with 12 bases between. CDR1 and CDR2 from the germline V gene are GTSNPN and SVGIG (reference sequence). CDR3 sequence reads: CAWSVPGLREQYF. In DNA, the CDR3 is TGTGCCTGGAGTGTACCGGGGCTACGCGAGCAGTACTTC.

This clonotype has ten or more counts. V and J are TRBV7-9 and TRBJ1-2, with D hard to call. The CDR3 is made up of 13 amino acids. Germline V gives CDR1 SEHNR, CDR2 FQNEAQ (reference sequence). V was shortened by 5 bases and J by 2 bases, with 9 bases between the two germline ends. CDR3 amino acids: CASSRTANYGYTF. In nucleotides, the CDR3 is TGTGCCAGCAGCCGTACAGCAAACTATGGCTACACCTTC.

The CDR3 region has the DNA TGTGCCAGCAGTTACACTAAGGGTGATGAGCAGTTCTTC. Translating it yields CASSYTKGDEQFF. The rearrangement joins TRBV6-5 to TRBJ2-1; the D is unclear. V was shortened by 2 bases and J by 8 bases, with 10 bases between the two germline ends. Per the germline V gene, CDR1 is MNHEY and CDR2 is SVGAGI. The CDR3 totals 13 residues.

This clonotype turned up a few times. The chain recombines TRBV14 with TRBJ2-7, with D unclear. The CDR3 is made up of 13 amino acids. Germline loops: CDR1 SGHDN, CDR2 FVKESK. Trimming removed 5 bases from V and 4 bases from J, with 12 bases in between. CDR3 loop: CASSESLGYEQYF. As DNA, the CDR3 is TGTGCCAGCAGCGAGAGCCTGGGGTACGAGCAGTACTTC.

This clonotype appeared many times. This chain links TRBV19 with TRBJ1-2, with TRBD1 identical over 7 bases. V gave up 10 bases and J gave up 3 bases; unmatched junction bases: 5. Germline lookup yields CDR1 LNHDA and CDR2 SQIVND (reference sequence). The CDR3 consists of 12 residues. CDR3 sequence reads: CATRQGYYGYTF. CDR3 nucleotide sequence: TGTGCCACCCGACAGGGCTACTATGGCTACACCTTC.

This clonotype was seen a few times. The rearrangement uses TRBV30 and TRBJ1-2; D not resolved. V dropped 0 bases and J dropped 4 bases, with 12 bases sitting between them. This CDR3 is 14 amino acids long. The germline V gene has CDR1 GTSNPN and CDR2 SVGIG (reference sequence). The CDR3: CAWSVSVATYGYTF. The CDR3 nucleotides are TGTGCCTGGAGTGTATCGGTGGCAACCTATGGCTACACCTTC.

A word on this clonotype: A read error may be the cause here, since a much bigger clone is one base away. This CDR3 is missing its conserved last phenylalanine or tryptophan, likely due to a read error. The V call is TRBV7-9, the J call TRBJ1-1, with D unresolved. The CDR3 spans 14 residues. Germline V gene data show CDR1 as SEHNR and CDR2 as FQNEAQ (reference sequence). V lost 2 bases to trimming and J lost 0 bases, with 7 bases between them. As DNA, the CDR3 is TGTGCCAGCAGCTTAAGCCGTTTGAACACTGAAGCTTTCCTT. This sequence encodes CASSLSRLNTEAFL.

This chain uses TRBV30 with TRBJ1-2; 7 bases fit TRBD1. Germline CDR1 reads GTSNPN; CDR2 reads SVGIG (reference sequence). The CDR3 is 13 residues long. The trim removed 4 bases at V and 4 bases at J, leaving 6 bases unmatched. CDR3: CAWTEGGFYGYTF. CDR3 in DNA: TGTGCCTGGACCGAAGGGGGCTTCTATGGCTACACCTTC.

V usage is TRBV5-4 and J usage is TRBJ2-7; D is ambiguous. Trimming took 0 bases from V and 1 from J, leaving 11 bases between them. CDR1 SGHNT and CDR2 YYREEE come from the germline V gene (reference sequence). The CDR3 is 15 residues long. Written as DNA, the CDR3 is TGTGCCAGCAGCTTGGAATCCCTTTCATCCTACGAGCAGTACTTC. It specifies CASSLESLSSYEQYF.

This clonotype was observed many times. The rearrangement links TRBV7-2 to TRBJ2-7; no reliable D call. V was cut by 6 bases and J by 5 bases, with 14 bases left in between. CDR3 length: 13 amino acids. Germline loops: CDR1 SGHTA, CDR2 FQGNSA. The CDR3 nucleotides are TGTGCCAGCAGTCTCGCCGGTCCCCACGAGCAGTACTTC. Residues: CASSLAGPHEQYF.

This clonotype has at least ten counts. This chain uses TRBV6-2 or TRBV6-3 with TRBJ1-1; D remains ambiguous. The V end lost 0 bases, the J end lost 1 base, and 3 bases lay between the germline ends. This CDR3 contains 13 residues. The V gene's germline CDR1 is MNHEY and CDR2 SVGEGT. Written as DNA, the CDR3 is TGTGCCAGCAGTTACTCGCAGAACACTGAAGCTTTCTTT. It specifies CASSYSQNTEAFF.

The J gene is TRBJ1-6, the V gene TRBV6-2 or TRBV6-3, with 9 nucleotides matching TRBD1. Germline loops: CDR1 MNHEY, CDR2 SVGEGT. The junction had 7 bases not matched to a gene; V was cut back by 6 bases and J by 10 bases. CDR3 length equals 14 residues. The CDR3 nucleotides read TGTGCCAGCAGCCTGACAGGGGGTAGGTCACCCCTCCACTTT. Protein: CASSLTGGRSPLHF.

There are many counts of this clonotype. CDR3 bases: TGCAGCGTGCGGGACATCCAAGAGACCCAGTACTTC. Its protein product is CSVRDIQETQYF. The chain couples TRBV29-1 to TRBJ2-5; tentatively, D is TRBD1 or TRBD2 (6 bases each). The V and J ends lost 6 bases and 1 base respectively, with 9 bases between them. Germline V gives CDR1 SQVTM, CDR2 ANQGSEA. This CDR3 comprises 12 residues.

This clonotype was seen ten or more times. The chain employs TRBV28 and TRBJ2-7; TRBD1 is a possible D gene (6 bases). The length of the CDR3 is 14 residues. Trimming removed 6 bases at V and 3 bases at J, with 15 bases between. Looked up from germline, CDR1 is MDHEN and CDR2 is SYDVKM. CDR3 in amino acids: CASRGTGTVYEQYF. The CDR3 DNA sequence: TGTGCCAGCAGGGGAACAGGGACGGTCTACGAGCAGTACTTC.

This clonotype was seen many times. The V call is TRBV24-1, the J call TRBJ2-5; D possibly corresponds to TRBD1 (5 bases). V was pared by 1 base and J by 5 bases, with 19 bases between. This CDR3 spans 17 amino acids. Germline assignment: CDR1 KGHDR and CDR2 SFDVKD. Here the CDR3 DNA reads TGTGCCACCAGTGATTTTAGTGTAGAGCAGGGTGGGGAGACCCAGTACTTC. It codes for CATSDFSVEQGGETQYF.

This clonotype was counted at least ten times. The chain links TRBV12-5 to TRBJ1-1, with a possible D match to TRBD1 (5 bases). The germline V and J ends were trimmed by 1 base and 1 base, with 7 bases remaining between them. The length of the CDR3 is 14 residues. The germline V gene has CDR1 LGHNT and CDR2 FRNRAP. This CDR3 reads CASGLGRENTEAFF. The CDR3 nucleotides are TGTGCTAGTGGTTTGGGCAGGGAGAACACTGAAGCTTTCTTT.

The sample holds many counts of this clonotype. The chain links TRBV3-1 to TRBJ1-1; D gene uncertain. Germline V gene lookup returns CDR1 LGHDT and CDR2 YNNKEL (reference sequence). The CDR3 runs to 12 residues. V was trimmed by 1 base and J by 5 bases, leaving 5 bases between them. The CDR3 nucleotides read TGTGCCAGCAGCCAAGTCCATACTGAAGCTTTCTTT. Its translation is CASSQVHTEAFF. The full variable domain, in which reference TRBV3-1 and TRBJ1-1 provide the parts outside the CDR3, is DTAVSQTPKYLVTQMGNDKSIKCEQNLGHDTMYWYKQDSKKFLKIMFSYNNKELIINETVPNRFSPKSPDKAHLNLHINSLELGDSAVYFCASSQVHTEAFFGQGTRLTVV.

This clonotype has ten or more counts. The chain recombines TRBV7-9 with TRBJ2-7; TRBD1 matches 8 bases. V shed 2 bases, J shed 5 bases, and the junction held 5 bases outside the gene matches. The V gene's germline CDR1 is SEHNR and CDR2 FQNEAQ (reference sequence). This CDR3 spans 14 amino acids. CDR3 bases: TGTGCCAGCAGCTTATTGGCAGGGGGCGACGAGCAGTACTTC. This gives the protein CASSLLAGGDEQYF.

This clonotype was seen repeatedly, ten times or more. The DNA for the CDR3 is TGCAGTGCTAGTCCAGAACTCAAGCAGTTCTTC. This sequence encodes CSASPELKQFF. The rearrangement links TRBV20-1 to TRBJ2-1; no firm D call. CDR3 length: 11 amino acids. The V gene's germline CDR1 is DFQATT and CDR2 SNEGSKA (reference sequence). Trimming cost V 3 bases and J 11 bases, with 11 bases left between them.

The chain joins TRBV27 to TRBJ1-5; unclear D gene. Germline assignment: CDR1 MNHEY and CDR2 SMNVEV (reference sequence). CDR3 size: 13 residues. V shed 0 bases and J shed 7 bases, with 7 bases lying between them. Written as DNA, the CDR3 is TGTGCCAGCAGTTTATCGAATGGCCAGCCCCAGCATTTT. This translates into CASSLSNGQPQHF.

The table lists this clonotype with a count of one. This chain uses TRBV20-1 with TRBJ2-1, with TRBD2 matching 7 bases. The ends lost 0 bases at V and 2 bases at J; junction bases unmatched: 4. The CDR3 is made up of 15 amino acids. Looked up from germline, CDR1 is DFQATT and CDR2 is SNEGSKA (reference sequence). The CDR3 DNA reads TGCAGTGCTAGAGATGGGAGGGTCCCCTACAATGAGCAGTTCTTC. Protein sequence: CSARDGRVPYNEQFF.